This paragraph reports one T cell receptor (beta chain). Its specificity is unknown. V dropped 0 bases and J dropped 1 base, with 12 bases sitting between them. CDR3 length: 17 residues. The germline V gene encodes CDR1 LNHNV and CDR2 YYDKDF (reference sequence). TCRdb's table, derived via immunoSEQ multiplex PCR, lists solely in-frame clones and lacks some. The data contain 90,000 to 130,000 clones, 80% to 90% of them singletons. Every patient experienced relapse after autologous stem cell transplantation, and brentuximab vedotin exposure varied. This sample was taken from a study of PD-1 blockade in classical Hodgkin lymphoma. Study conclusions and caveats: Complete responders showed a baseline diversity that resembled the diversity of newly diagnosed patients.

The receptor comes from a human donor with classical Hodgkin lymphoma. The starting material was peripheral blood mononuclear cells (PBMCs), obtained before the second cycle of nivolumab. J is TRBJ2-2 and V is TRBV15, with D perhaps assigned TRBD1 or TRBD2 (5 bases each). The CDR3 bases are TGTGCCACCAGCAGAGATACTAGGGGTTTGAACACCGGGGAGCTGTTTTTT. Translating it yields CATSRDTRGLNTGELFF. The complete variable domain, with remaining parts taken from reference TRBV15 and TRBJ2-2, reads DAMVIQNPRYQVTQFGKPVTLSCSQTLNHNVMYWYQQKSSQAPKLLFHYYDKDFNNEADTPDNFQSRRPNTSFCFLDIRSPGLGDTAMYLCATSRDTRGLNTGELFFGEGSRLTVL.